The 20 T cell receptor beta chains reported below all come from one sample, sequenced in a study of T cell clonality in common variable immunodeficiency. Study-wide points: Fewer deletions and N-nucleotide insertions were reportedly seen in common variable immunodeficiency TCR beta sequences.

Data came from immunoSEQ multiplex PCR; TCRdb stores just in-frame clones and leaves some out. The sample holds 25,000 or so clones, and no clone turns up only once. No antigen has been assigned to these receptors. Sample: peripheral blood mononuclear cells. The source of these receptors is a human donor with common variable immunodeficiency.

Turning to this clone: At one end the junction does not follow the germline gene, possibly because of a read error. The CDR3 end lies 3 residues beyond the end of the read and is filled in from the germline J gene. The V and J genes are TRBV7-9 and TRBJ2-5; no definite D call. CDR3 length equals 13 residues. CDR1 is SEHNR, CDR2 FQNEAQ, per germline (reference sequence). The DNA read from the CDR3 is TGTTCCAGCAGCCCATCCAACGGAGAGACC. It encodes CSSSPSNGET. The full CDR3 reads CSSSPSNGETQYF.

CDR3 in amino acids: CAIPGSGQGFNEQFF. The covered CDR3 bases are TGTGCCATCCCCGGGTCAGGACAGGGCTTCAATGAG. The chain carries TRBV2 and TRBJ2-1; 8 bases line up with TRBD1. The read is 3 residues too short to cover the CDR3 end, so that end is filled in from the germline J gene. The trim removed 10 bases at V and 6 bases at J, leaving 14 bases unmatched. Germline loops: CDR1 SNHLY, CDR2 FYNNEI. CDR3 length equals 15 residues.

This clone was picked up a small number of times. The CDR3 end is not reached by the read, which stops 3 residues before it; the germline J gene fills it in. This chain links TRBV18 with TRBJ2-7; TRBD2 aligns across 13 bases. V gave up 0 bases and J gave up 4 bases; unmatched junction bases: 3. CDR1 is KGHSH, CDR2 LQKENI, per germline. CDR3 length equals 16 residues. Partial CDR3 DNA: TGTGCCAGCTCACCACCGACTAGCGGGAGGAGTTACGAG. Protein product: CASSPPTSGRSYE. The entire CDR3 sequence reads CASSPPTSGRSYEQYF.

At least ten counts were recorded for this clone. The read ends 3 residues early relative to the CDR3; the germline J gene fills the gap. This rearrangement joins TRBV30 to TRBJ1-6, with D tentatively TRBD1 (6 bases). V gave up 2 bases and J gave up 7 bases, with 12 bases separating them. Germline loops: CDR1 GTSNPN, CDR2 SVGIG (reference sequence). The CDR3 is 14 amino acids. The part of the CDR3 DNA that was read is TGTGCCTGGAGTACCCGGACAGTGAATTCACCC. Translation: CAWSTRTVNSP. The whole CDR3 sequence is CAWSTRTVNSPLHF.

This clone was recorded a few times. The read terminates 3 residues before the CDR3 end, so the remaining end is supplied by the germline J gene. V and J are TRBV19 and TRBJ1-3; 9 bases are shared with TRBD1. Unmatched junction bases numbered 1, after V lost 6 bases and J lost 4 bases. Germline lookup yields CDR1 LNHDA and CDR2 SQIVND (reference sequence). The CDR3 is 13 amino acids. The covered CDR3 bases are TGTGCCAGTAGGGACAGGGGAGGAAACACC. Translating gives CASRDRGGNT. The full CDR3 protein is CASRDRGGNTIYF.

Worth noting for this clone: The read terminates 3 residues before the CDR3 end, so the remaining end is supplied by the germline J gene. The rearrangement links TRBV7-2 to TRBJ2-7; 7 positions match TRBD2. CDR3 size: 15 residues. The V gene's germline CDR1 is SGHTA and CDR2 FQGNSA. V lost 4 bases to trimming and J lost 2 bases; unmatched junction nucleotides: 8. CDR3 sequence: CASSSRLAATYEQYF. The sequenced part of the CDR3 DNA is TGTGCCAGCAGCTCCAGACTAGCCGCAACCTACGAG.

This clone has just a few counts. The read terminates 3 residues before the CDR3 end, so the remaining end is supplied by the germline J gene. The chain joins TRBV2 to TRBJ1-1, with D maybe TRBD1 (6 bases). CDR1 is SNHLY and CDR2 is FYNNEI in the germline V gene. This CDR3 is built from 12 residues. Trimming took 8 bases from V and 7 from J, leaving 14 bases between them. The CDR3: CASSRGKGEAFF. The part of the CDR3 DNA that was read is TGTGCCAGCTCGAGGGGGAAAGGTGAA.

A word on this clone: A much bigger clone sits one base away, suggesting this may be a read error. The read terminates 3 residues ahead of where the CDR3 ends, so the germline J gene completes it. V is TRBV11-2 and J is TRBJ2-7, with 7 bases aligning to TRBD1. V lost 1 base and J lost 3; bases outside the gene matches: 3. This CDR3 is built from 14 residues. Germline CDR1 and CDR2: SGHAT and FQNNGV. The chain's CDR3 is CASSLAQGHYEQYF. Partial CDR3 DNA: TGTGCCAGCAGCTTAGCACAGGGGCACTACGAG.

This clone has at least ten counts. CDR3 protein: CSVGAEDEAFF. The DNA read from the CDR3 is TGCAGCGTTGGTGCGGAGGATGAA. The rearrangement links TRBV29-1 to TRBJ1-1; D remains ambiguous. Read sequence stops 3 residues before the CDR3 end, and the germline J gene provides the missing end. Germline CDR1 is SQVTM and CDR2 is ANQGSEA. V lost 4 bases and J lost 7, with 10 bases in between. This CDR3 spans 11 amino acids.

In its sample, this clone was seen many times. The CDR3 end falls 3 residues outside the read, so it is completed with the germline J gene. This chain connects TRBV19 to TRBJ2-5, with TRBD1 matching 11 bases. The CDR3 runs to 16 residues. The junction had 7 bases not matched to a gene; V was cut back by 2 bases and J by 5 bases. Germline V lookup: CDR1 LNHDA, CDR2 SQIVND (reference sequence). The sequenced part of the CDR3 DNA is TGTGCCAGTAGTATATACGCGGGACAGGGGGGCGAGACC. It codes for CASSIYAGQGGET. The full CDR3 sequence reads CASSIYAGQGGETQYF. The variable domain in full, with the rest retrieved from reference TRBV19 and TRBJ2-5, is DGGITQSPKYLFRKEGQNVTLSCEQNLNHDAMYWYRQDPGQGLRLIYYSQIVNDFQKGDIAEGYSVSREKKESFPLTVTSAQKNPTAFYLCASSIYAGQGGETQYFGPGTRLLVL.

This clone was picked up many times. The missing CDR3 end, 3 residues past where the read stops, is filled in from the germline J gene. The gene calls are TRBV15 and TRBJ2-7, with a possible D match to TRBD1 (6 bases). CDR3 size: 15 residues. V was trimmed by 2 bases and J by 0 bases, leaving 11 bases between them. Looked up from germline, CDR1 is LNHNV and CDR2 is YYDKDF (reference sequence). Partial CDR3 DNA: TGTGCCACCAGCAGATCTCAGGGGAACTCCTACGAG. Encoded protein: CATSRSQGNSYE. The whole CDR3 sequence is CATSRSQGNSYEQYF. Based on the CDR3 plus reference TRBV15 and TRBJ2-7, the full variable domain is DAMVIQNPRYQVTQFGKPVTLSCSQTLNHNVMYWYQQKSSQAPKLLFHYYDKDFNNEADTPDNFQSRRPNTSFCFLDIRSPGLGDTAMYLCATSRSQGNSYEQYFGPGTRLTVT.

Comment on this clone: The read halts 3 residues ahead of the CDR3 end, with the missing end drawn from the germline J gene. The chain employs TRBV5-8 and TRBJ2-7; 7 bases line up with TRBD1. The V gene end was trimmed by 2 bases and the J gene end by 2 bases; junction bases not matched to a gene: 4. Germline V lookup: CDR1 SGHTS, CDR2 YDEGEE. This CDR3 has 14 amino acids. The part of the CDR3 DNA that was read is TGTGCCAGCAGCTTAGGGACAGTTACCTACGAG. Translation gives CASSLGTVTYE. Given in full, the CDR3 is CASSLGTVTYEQYF.

This clone was picked up a small number of times. Coverage ceases 3 residues before the CDR3 finishes, and the germline J gene fills in the end. The chain has TRBV2 and TRBJ1-5; 7 bases are shared with TRBD1. The V and J ends lost 4 bases and 7 bases, in that order; junction bases with no gene match: 13. The CDR3 spans 16 residues. Germline CDR1 and CDR2: SNHLY and FYNNEI. CDR3 DNA, as far as it was read: TGTGCCAGCAGTGTACACGCGGGGGGCAGGGGGCAGCCC. It is translated as CASSVHAGGRGQP. The full CDR3 protein is CASSVHAGGRGQPQHF.

This clone was observed a few times. Read sequence stops 3 residues before the CDR3 end, and the germline J gene provides the missing end. V usage is TRBV13 and J usage is TRBJ2-7; possible D gene TRBD2, 6 bases. CDR3 size: 14 residues. The V and J ends lost 4 bases and 3 bases respectively, with 13 bases between them. CDR1 is PRHDT and CDR2 is FYEKMQ in the germline V gene (reference sequence). Incomplete CDR3 DNA: TGTGCCAGCAGCTCGGGACTGCGCCTCTACGAG. As protein: CASSSGLRLYE. The CDR3 reads in full as CASSSGLRLYEQYF.

This clone was counted ten times or more. The sequence runs out 3 residues before the end of the CDR3; the remainder is reconstructed from the germline J gene. The rearrangement joins TRBV11-2 to TRBJ2-3; maybe TRBD2 (7 bases). Germline V gene sequence: CDR1 SGHAT, CDR2 FQNNGV. The CDR3 consists of 14 residues. CDR3 protein: CASSLAGGLYTQYF. CDR3 bases read: TGTGCCAGCAGCTTAGCGGGGGGCTTGTACACG.

Comment on this clone: From the germline J gene comes the end of the CDR3, since the read stops 3 residues before it. The chain couples TRBV20-1 to TRBJ1-1, with D perhaps matching TRBD1 (5 bases). This CDR3 has 13 residues. The V and J ends lost 5 bases and 4 bases respectively, with 14 bases between them. Germline V gives CDR1 DFQATT, CDR2 SNEGSKA (reference sequence). The DNA read from the CDR3 is TGCAGTGCTCGCCCGGGGGGAGCCACTGAA. This encodes CSARPGGATE. The complete CDR3 reads CSARPGGATEAFF.

As concerns this clone: The read halts 3 residues ahead of the CDR3 end, with the missing end drawn from the germline J gene. This chain joins TRBV7-9 and TRBJ1-2; D remains unclear. V was pared by 2 bases and J by 6 bases, with 7 bases between. The CDR3 spans 12 residues. Germline values: CDR1 SEHNR, CDR2 FQNEAQ (reference sequence). The sequenced part of the CDR3 DNA is TGTGCCAGCAGCTTAAATCCGGATGGC. It encodes CASSLNPDG. The full CDR3 protein is CASSLNPDGYTF.

At least ten counts were recorded for this clone. The read ends 3 residues shy of where the CDR3 ends; the end is completed using the germline J gene. The chain combines TRBV27 with TRBJ2-7, with 10 bases fitting TRBD2. Germline assignment: CDR1 MNHEY and CDR2 SMNVEV (reference sequence). The V gene end was trimmed by 7 bases and the J gene end by 3 bases; junction bases not matched to a gene: 6. The CDR3 length is 14 residues. CDR3 DNA (partial): TGTGCCAGCAAAACTAGCGGGGTAAACTACGAG. Translating gives CASKTSGVNYE. The entire CDR3 protein is CASKTSGVNYEQYF.

This clone showed up many times. The CDR3 DNA, read in part, is TGCGCCAGCAGCACGGGACTAGCGGGTTCCGAGACC. Protein sequence: CASSTGLAGSET. The full CDR3 is CASSTGLAGSETQYF. The chain employs TRBV5-1 and TRBJ2-5; TRBD2 agrees at 12 bases. With the read ending 3 residues before the CDR3 end, the germline J gene is used to fill in that end. In germline, CDR1 is SGHRS, CDR2 YFSETQ. V was pared by 4 bases and J by 5 bases, with 6 bases of the junction left unmatched. This CDR3 is 15 amino acids long.

This clone was counted a few times. With the read ending 3 residues before the CDR3 end, the germline J gene is used to fill in that end. V is TRBV2 and J is TRBJ2-7; D is possibly TRBD1 or TRBD2 (6 bases each). The germline CDR1 and CDR2 sequences are SNHLY and FYNNEI. Trimming removed 11 bases at V and 2 bases at J, with 19 bases between. The CDR3 is 14 residues long. The chain's CDR3 is CAGGWRDKPYEQYF. Incomplete CDR3 DNA: TGTGCCGGGGGATGGAGGGACAAACCCTACGAG.